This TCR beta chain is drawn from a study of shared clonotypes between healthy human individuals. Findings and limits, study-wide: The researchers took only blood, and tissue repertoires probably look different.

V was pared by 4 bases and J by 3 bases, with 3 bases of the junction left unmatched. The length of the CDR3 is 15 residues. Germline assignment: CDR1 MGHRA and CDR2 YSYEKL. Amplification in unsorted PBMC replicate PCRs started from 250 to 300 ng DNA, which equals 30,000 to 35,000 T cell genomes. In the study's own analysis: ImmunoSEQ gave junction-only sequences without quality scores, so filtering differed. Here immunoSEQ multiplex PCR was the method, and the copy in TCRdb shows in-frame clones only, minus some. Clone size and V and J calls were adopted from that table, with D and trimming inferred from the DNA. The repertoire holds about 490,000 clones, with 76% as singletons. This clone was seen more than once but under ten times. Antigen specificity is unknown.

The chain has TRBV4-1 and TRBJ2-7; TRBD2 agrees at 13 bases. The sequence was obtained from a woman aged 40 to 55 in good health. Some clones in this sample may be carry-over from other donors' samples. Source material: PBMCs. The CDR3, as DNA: TGCGCCAGCAGCCGCGGACTAGCGGGAGTCTACGAGCAGTACTTC. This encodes CASSRGLAGVYEQYF.